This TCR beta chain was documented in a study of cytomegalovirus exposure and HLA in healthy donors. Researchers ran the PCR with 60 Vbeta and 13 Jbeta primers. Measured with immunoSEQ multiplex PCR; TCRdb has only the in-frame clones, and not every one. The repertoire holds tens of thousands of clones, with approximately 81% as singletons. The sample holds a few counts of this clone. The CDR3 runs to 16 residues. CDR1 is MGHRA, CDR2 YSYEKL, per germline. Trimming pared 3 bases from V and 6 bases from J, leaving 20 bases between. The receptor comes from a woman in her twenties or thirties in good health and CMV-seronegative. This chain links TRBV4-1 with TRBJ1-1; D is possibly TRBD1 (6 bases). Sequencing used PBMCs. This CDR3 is CASSQHRGRGGPEAFF. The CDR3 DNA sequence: TGCGCCAGCAGCCAGCACCGGGGCCGCGGGGGCCCTGAAGCTTTCTTT.